What follows are 13 T cell receptor beta chains derived from one specimen sequenced in a study of blood T cells in healthy people across ages. Then a second PCR, running about 6 to 12 cycles, was carried out with a sample-barcoded 5' primer and a J-beta primer mix. Using its own MiXCR run on the 5' RACE reads, TCRdb lists one record per CDR3 protein. The table lists 800,000 to 950,000 distinct CDR3 sequences, roughly 50% of them singletons, with around 15% in the top ten. Specimen: blood. The receptors come from a man aged 25-45 years in good health.

At least ten counts were recorded for this clonotype. The chain carries TRBV29-1 and TRBJ1-2; no reliable D call. The CDR3 runs 14 residues. CDR1 is SQVTM and CDR2 is ANQGSEA in the germline V gene. V lost 0 bases to trimming and J lost 5 bases, with 13 bases between them. CDR3 loop: CSVEDSSGAYGYTF. The CDR3 nucleotides read TGCAGCGTTGAAGATAGTAGTGGAGCGTATGGCTACACCTTC. The whole variable domain, remainder taken from reference TRBV29-1 and TRBJ1-2, is SAVISQKPSRDICQRGTSLTIQCQVDSQVTMMFWYRQQPGQSLTLIATANQGSEATYESGFVIDKFPISRPNLTFSTLTVSNMSPEDSSIYLCSVEDSSGAYGYTFGSGTRLTVV.

The chain employs TRBV12-3 or TRBV12-4 and TRBJ2-2, with a tentative D call TRBD1 (6 bases). V lost 7 bases and J 7 bases, leaving 16 bases between the germline ends. This CDR3 is 14 amino acids long. The CDR3 DNA reads as TGTGCCAGCACTCCACCGAAGGGGGTCGGGGAGCTGTTTTTT. Translating gives CASTPPKGVGELFF.

This clonotype occurred a few times. This chain connects TRBV20-1 to TRBJ1-6, with 8 bases matching TRBD1. Germline V CDR1 and CDR2: DFQATT, SNEGSKA (reference sequence). J lost 8 bases, V lost 5 bases, and 8 bases had no gene match. The CDR3 totals 14 residues. The CDR3 DNA sequence: TGCAGTGCTGGACAGGGAATAGCAGATTCACCCCTCCACTTT. Its protein product is CSAGQGIADSPLHF.

This clonotype is a singleton in its sample. The chain combines TRBV7-2 with TRBJ1-2, with 7 bases fitting TRBD1. Unmatched junction bases numbered 12, after V lost 3 bases and J lost 8 bases. Looked up from germline, CDR1 is SGHTA and CDR2 is FQGNSA. The CDR3 is 15 amino acids. The CDR3 coding sequence is TGTGCCAGCAGCTTGGCCCCACAGGGGTCAGGGGGCTACACCTTC. Translated: CASSLAPQGSGGYTF.

The chain combines TRBV20-1 with TRBJ1-2; a possible D gene is TRBD1 (5 bases). The V end was cut by 3 bases, the J end by 4 bases, with 15 bases between. CDR1 DFQATT and CDR2 SNEGSKA come from the germline V gene (reference sequence). The CDR3 runs 14 residues. The CDR3 reads CSARIVGGAYGYTF. CDR3 sequence (DNA): TGCAGTGCTAGGATTGTGGGGGGAGCCTATGGCTACACCTTC.

This clonotype has a handful of counts. The V gene is TRBV28, the J gene TRBJ2-3, with 7 bases aligning to TRBD2. J lost 4 bases, V lost 8 bases, and 18 bases had no gene match. Per the germline V gene, CDR1 is MDHEN and CDR2 is SYDVKM. This CDR3 spans 17 amino acids. CDR3 nucleotides: TGTGCCAGCCGTTCCCCTCCCGGCAGGGCGGGGGCAGATACGCAGTATTTT. Its protein is CASRSPPGRAGADTQYF.

This clonotype was seen only a few times. CDR3 in amino acids: CASSLGRGLSEQYF. CDR3 coding DNA: TGTGCCAGCAGTTTGGGAAGGGGGCTTAGCGAGCAGTACTTC. This chain joins TRBV27 and TRBJ2-5; TRBD1 matches 7 bases. The DNA end lines up better with TRBJ2-7; the J call may be wrong. The germline V gene encodes CDR1 MNHEY and CDR2 SMNVEV (reference sequence). The CDR3 consists of 14 residues.

V is TRBV4-2 and J is TRBJ2-5; D is ambiguous. The J call is uncertain, as TRBJ2-7 better fits the DNA end. The length of the CDR3 is 14 residues. Looked up from germline, CDR1 is LGHNA and CDR2 is YNFKEQ. The CDR3 region is CASSQVAETYEQYF. DNA for the CDR3: TGTGCCAGCAGCCAAGTGGCCGAGACCTACGAGCAGTACTTC.

This chain joins TRBV2 and TRBJ1-2, with D possibly matching TRBD1 (5 bases). CDR1 and CDR2 (germline): SNHLY, FYNNEI. V was pared by 5 bases and J by 6 bases, with 16 bases between. The CDR3 spans 14 residues. CDR3 region: CASSPTGVVNGYTF. As DNA, the CDR3 is TGTGCCAGCAGTCCCACGGGGGTAGTGAATGGCTACACCTTC.

The chain recombines TRBV20-1 with TRBJ2-5, with 11 positions matching TRBD1. The DNA end is more similar to TRBJ2-7, so the J call may be wrong. Germline assignment: CDR1 DFQATT and CDR2 SNEGSKA (reference sequence). The CDR3 has 14 residues. CDR3 residues: CSAPEADRGLEQYF. The CDR3 bases are TGCAGTGCCCCAGAAGCGGACAGGGGGCTCGAGCAGTACTTC.

The chain is built from TRBV25-1 and TRBJ1-2, with D possibly matching TRBD1 (5 bases). Germline V gene data show CDR1 as MGHDK and CDR2 as SYGVNS. The CDR3 runs 11 residues. The V and J ends lost 7 bases and 3 bases respectively, with 6 bases between them. For the CDR3, the DNA is TGTGCCAGCAAACAGGACTATGGCTACACCTTC. It specifies CASKQDYGYTF.

Concerning this clonotype: The junction and the germline gene differ at one end; a read error may be behind it. CDR3 residues: CAGSLTGNSYEQYF. The CDR3 coding sequence is TGTGCCGGCAGCCTAACGGGAAACTCCTACGAGCAGTACTTC. The chain links TRBV5-8 to TRBJ2-7, with D possibly being TRBD2 (5 bases). Looked up from germline, CDR1 is SGHTS and CDR2 is YDEGEE. CDR3 length equals 14 residues.

The CDR3 sequence: CASSYELAAYNEQYF. CDR3 nucleotide sequence: TGTGCCAGCAGTTACGAACTAGCGGCCTACAATGAGCAGTACTTC. The gene calls are TRBV6-5 and TRBJ2-5; 8 bases align to TRBD2. This CDR3 is built from 15 residues. V lost 2 bases, J lost 11 bases, and 13 bases stayed unmatched. The germline V gene encodes CDR1 MNHEY and CDR2 SVGAGI.